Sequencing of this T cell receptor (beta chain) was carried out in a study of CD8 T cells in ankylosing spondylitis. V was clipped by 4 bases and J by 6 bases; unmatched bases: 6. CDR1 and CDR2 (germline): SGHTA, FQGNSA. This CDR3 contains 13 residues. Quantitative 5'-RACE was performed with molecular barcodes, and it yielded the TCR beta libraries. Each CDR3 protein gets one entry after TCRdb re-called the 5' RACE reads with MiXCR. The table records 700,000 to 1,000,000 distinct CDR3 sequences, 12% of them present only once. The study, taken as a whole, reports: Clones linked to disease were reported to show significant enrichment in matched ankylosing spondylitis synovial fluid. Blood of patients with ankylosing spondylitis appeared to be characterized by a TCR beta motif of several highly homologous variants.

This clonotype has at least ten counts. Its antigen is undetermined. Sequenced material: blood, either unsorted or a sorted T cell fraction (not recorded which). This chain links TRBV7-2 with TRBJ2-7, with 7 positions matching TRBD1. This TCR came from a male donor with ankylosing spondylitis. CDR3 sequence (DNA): TGTGCCAGCAGCTCACTGACAGGGACCGAGCAGTACTTC. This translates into CASSSLTGTEQYF.